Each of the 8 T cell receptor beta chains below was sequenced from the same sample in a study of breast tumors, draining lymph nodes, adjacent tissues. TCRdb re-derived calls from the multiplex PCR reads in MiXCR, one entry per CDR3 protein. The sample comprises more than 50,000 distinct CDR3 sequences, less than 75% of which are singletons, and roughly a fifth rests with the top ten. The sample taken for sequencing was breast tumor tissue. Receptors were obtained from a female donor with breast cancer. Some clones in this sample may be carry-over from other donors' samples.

Here the CDR3 DNA reads TGCGCCAGCAGCCTCGGACAGGATATCTTCTACGAGCAGTACTTC. Amino acid sequence: CASSLGQDIFYEQYF. The chain links TRBV4-3 to TRBJ2-7, with 7 bases matching TRBD1. This CDR3 is built from 15 residues. With 4 bases clipped from V and 3 bases from J, the junction kept 9 bases outside the gene matches. In germline, CDR1 is LGHNA, CDR2 YSLEER.

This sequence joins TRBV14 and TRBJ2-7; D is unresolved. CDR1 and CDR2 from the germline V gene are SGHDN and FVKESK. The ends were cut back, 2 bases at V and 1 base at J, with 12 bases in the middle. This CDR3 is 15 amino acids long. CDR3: CASSQSGRGSYEQYF. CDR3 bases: TGTGCCAGCAGCCAATCAGGACGAGGTTCCTACGAGCAGTACTTC. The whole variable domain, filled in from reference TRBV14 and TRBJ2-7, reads EAGVTQFPSHSVIEKGQTVTLRCDPISGHDNLYWYRRVMGKEIKFLLHFVKESKQDESGMPNNRFLAERTGGTYSTLKVQPAELEDSGVYFCASSQSGRGSYEQYFGPGTRLTVT.

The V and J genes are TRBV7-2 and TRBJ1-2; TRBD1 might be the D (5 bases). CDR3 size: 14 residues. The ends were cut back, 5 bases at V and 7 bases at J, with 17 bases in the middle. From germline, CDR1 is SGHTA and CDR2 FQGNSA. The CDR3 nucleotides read TGTGCCAGCAGCCTCATAGGGAGTGGGGGTGGCTACACCTTC. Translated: CASSLIGSGGGYTF.

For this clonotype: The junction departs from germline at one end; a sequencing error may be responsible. The CDR3 spells CSPRLAGGGNEQFF. The CDR3 nucleotides read TGCAGTCCTAGACTAGCGGGGGGGGGCAATGAGCAGTTCTTC. The V and J genes are TRBV20-1 and TRBJ2-1, with TRBD2 matching 14 bases. In germline, CDR1 is DFQATT, CDR2 SNEGSKA (reference sequence). The CDR3 is made up of 14 amino acids.

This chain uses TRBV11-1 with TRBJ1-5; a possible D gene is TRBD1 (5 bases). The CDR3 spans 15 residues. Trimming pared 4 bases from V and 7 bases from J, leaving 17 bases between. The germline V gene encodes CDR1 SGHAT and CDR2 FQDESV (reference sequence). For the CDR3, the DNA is TGTGCCAGCAGCTCAGCCTGGGGGGGGTACCAGCCCCAGCATTTT. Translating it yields CASSSAWGGYQPQHF.

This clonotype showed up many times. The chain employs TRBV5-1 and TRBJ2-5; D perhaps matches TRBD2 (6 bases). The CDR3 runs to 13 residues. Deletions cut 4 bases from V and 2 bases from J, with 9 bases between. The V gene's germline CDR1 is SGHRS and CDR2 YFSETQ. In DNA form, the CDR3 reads TGCGCCAGCAGCGGGACTTCTCAAGAGACCCAGTACTTC. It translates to CASSGTSQETQYF.

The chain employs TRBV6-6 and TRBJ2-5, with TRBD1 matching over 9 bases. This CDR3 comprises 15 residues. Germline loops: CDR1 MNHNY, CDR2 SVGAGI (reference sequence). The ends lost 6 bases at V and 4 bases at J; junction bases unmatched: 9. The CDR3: CASRSGTGKRETQYF. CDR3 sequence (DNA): TGTGCCAGCAGGTCCGGGACAGGGAAAAGAGAGACCCAGTACTTC.

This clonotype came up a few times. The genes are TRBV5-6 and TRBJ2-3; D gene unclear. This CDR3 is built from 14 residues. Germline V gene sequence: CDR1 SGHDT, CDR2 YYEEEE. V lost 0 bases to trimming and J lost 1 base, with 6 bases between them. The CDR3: CASSLGARTDTQYF. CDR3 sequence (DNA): TGTGCCAGCAGCTTGGGTGCCCGCACAGATACGCAGTATTTT.